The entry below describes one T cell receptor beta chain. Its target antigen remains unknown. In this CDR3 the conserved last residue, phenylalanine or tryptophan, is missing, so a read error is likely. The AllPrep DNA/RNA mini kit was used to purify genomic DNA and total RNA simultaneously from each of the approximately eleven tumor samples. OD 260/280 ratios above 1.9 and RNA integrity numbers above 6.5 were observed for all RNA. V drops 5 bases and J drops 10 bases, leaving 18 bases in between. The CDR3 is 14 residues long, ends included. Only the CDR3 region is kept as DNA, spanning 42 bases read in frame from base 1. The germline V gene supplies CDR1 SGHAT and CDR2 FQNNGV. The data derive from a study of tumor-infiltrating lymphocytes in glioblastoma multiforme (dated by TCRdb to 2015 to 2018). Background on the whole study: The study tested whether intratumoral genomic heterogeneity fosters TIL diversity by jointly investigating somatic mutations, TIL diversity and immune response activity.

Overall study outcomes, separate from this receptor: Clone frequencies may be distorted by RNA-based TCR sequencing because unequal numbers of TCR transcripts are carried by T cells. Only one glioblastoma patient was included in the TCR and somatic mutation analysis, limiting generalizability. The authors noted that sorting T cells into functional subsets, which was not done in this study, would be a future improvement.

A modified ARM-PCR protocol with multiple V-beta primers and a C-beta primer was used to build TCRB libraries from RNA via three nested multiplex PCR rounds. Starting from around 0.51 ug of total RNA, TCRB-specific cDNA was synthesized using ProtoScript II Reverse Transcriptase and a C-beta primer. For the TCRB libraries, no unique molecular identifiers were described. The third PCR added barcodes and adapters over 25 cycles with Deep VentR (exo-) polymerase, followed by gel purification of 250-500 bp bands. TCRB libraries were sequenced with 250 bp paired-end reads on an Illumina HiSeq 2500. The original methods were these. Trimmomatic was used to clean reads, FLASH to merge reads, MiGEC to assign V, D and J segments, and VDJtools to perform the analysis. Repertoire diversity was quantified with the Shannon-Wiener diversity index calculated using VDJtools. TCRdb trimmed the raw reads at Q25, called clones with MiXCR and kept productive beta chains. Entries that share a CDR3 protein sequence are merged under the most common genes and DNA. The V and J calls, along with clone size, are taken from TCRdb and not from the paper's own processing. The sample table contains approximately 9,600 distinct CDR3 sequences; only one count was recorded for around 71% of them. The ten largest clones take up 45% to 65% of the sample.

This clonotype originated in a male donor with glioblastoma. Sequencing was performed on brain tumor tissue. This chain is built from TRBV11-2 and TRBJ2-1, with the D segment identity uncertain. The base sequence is TGTGCCAGCAGCCCCGGACGCCCGATTAGGGAGCAGTTCTCT. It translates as CASSPGRPIREQFS.